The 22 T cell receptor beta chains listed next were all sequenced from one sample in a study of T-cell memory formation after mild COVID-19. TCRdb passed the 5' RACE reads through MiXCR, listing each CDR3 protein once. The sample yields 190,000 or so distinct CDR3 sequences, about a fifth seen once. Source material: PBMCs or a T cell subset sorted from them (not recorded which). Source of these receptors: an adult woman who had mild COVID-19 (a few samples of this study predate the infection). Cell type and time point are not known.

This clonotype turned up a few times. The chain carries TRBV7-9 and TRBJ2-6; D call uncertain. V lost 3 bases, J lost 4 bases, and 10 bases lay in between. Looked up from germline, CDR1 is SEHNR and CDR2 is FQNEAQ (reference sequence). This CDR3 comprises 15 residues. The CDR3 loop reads CASSFGPPGANVLTF. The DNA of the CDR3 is TGTGCCAGCAGCTTTGGCCCTCCCGGGGCCAACGTCCTGACTTTC.

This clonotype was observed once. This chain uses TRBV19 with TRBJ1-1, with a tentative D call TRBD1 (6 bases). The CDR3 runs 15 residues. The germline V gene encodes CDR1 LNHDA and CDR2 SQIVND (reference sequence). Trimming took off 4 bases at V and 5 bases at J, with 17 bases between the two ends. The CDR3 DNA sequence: TGTGCCAGTAGTACCGCAGGGGTAGGCCCAACTGAAGCTTTCTTT. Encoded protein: CASSTAGVGPTEAFF. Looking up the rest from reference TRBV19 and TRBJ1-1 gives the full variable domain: DGGITQSPKYLFRKEGQNVTLSCEQNLNHDAMYWYRQDPGQGLRLIYYSQIVNDFQKGDIAEGYSVSREKKESFPLTVTSAQKNPTAFYLCASSTAGVGPTEAFFGQGTRLTVV.

CDR3 nucleotides: TGTGCCAGCAGCTTACCCCCGAGGGAATTCCAAGAGACCCAGTACTTC. Amino acid sequence: CASSLPPREFQETQYF. This chain links TRBV7-9 with TRBJ2-5; D is possibly TRBD2 (5 bases). The CDR3 is 16 residues long. Per germline, CDR1 SEHNR and CDR2 FQNEAQ (reference sequence). V gave up 2 bases and J gave up 1 base, with 14 bases separating them.

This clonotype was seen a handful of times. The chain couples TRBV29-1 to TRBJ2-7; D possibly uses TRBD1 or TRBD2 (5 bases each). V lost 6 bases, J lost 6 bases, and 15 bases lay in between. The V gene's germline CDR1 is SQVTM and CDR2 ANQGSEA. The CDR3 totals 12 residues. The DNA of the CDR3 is TGCAGCGTGTTCACGGGGCCCGGCGAGCAGTACTTC. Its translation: CSVFTGPGEQYF.

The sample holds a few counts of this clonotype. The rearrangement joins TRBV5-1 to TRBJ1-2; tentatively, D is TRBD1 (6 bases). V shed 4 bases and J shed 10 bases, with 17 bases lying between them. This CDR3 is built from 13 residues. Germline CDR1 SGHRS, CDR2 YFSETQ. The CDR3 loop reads CASSPGAVGDYTF. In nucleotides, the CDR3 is TGCGCCAGCAGCCCAGGGGCGGTTGGGGACTACACCTTC.

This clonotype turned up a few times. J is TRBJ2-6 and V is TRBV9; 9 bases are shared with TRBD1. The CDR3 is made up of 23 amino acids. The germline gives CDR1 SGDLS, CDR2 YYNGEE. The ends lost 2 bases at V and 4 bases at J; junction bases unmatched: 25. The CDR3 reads CASSVSYRPSGTGTGPGANVLTF. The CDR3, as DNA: TGTGCCAGCAGCGTTTCATACCGTCCCTCCGGAACCGGGACAGGGCCCGGGGCCAACGTCCTGACTTTC.

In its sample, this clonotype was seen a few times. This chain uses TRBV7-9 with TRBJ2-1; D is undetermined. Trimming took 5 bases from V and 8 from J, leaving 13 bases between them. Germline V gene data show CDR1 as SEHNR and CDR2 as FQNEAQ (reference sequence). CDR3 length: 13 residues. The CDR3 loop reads CASSILFTDEQFF. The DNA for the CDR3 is TGTGCCAGCAGCATACTGTTCACCGATGAGCAGTTCTTC.

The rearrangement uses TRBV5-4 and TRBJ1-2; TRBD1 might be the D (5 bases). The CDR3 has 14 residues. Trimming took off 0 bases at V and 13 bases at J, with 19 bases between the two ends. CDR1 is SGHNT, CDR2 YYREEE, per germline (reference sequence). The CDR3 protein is CASSLGAVRDGGTF. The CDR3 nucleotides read TGTGCCAGCAGCTTGGGCGCGGTGCGGGATGGGGGCACCTTC. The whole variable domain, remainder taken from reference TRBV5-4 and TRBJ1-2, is ETGVTQSPTHLIKTRGQQVTLRCSSQSGHNTVSWYQQALGQGPQFIFQYYREEENGRGNFPPRFSGLQFPNYSSELNVNALELDDSALYLCASSLGAVRDGGTFGSGTRLTVV.

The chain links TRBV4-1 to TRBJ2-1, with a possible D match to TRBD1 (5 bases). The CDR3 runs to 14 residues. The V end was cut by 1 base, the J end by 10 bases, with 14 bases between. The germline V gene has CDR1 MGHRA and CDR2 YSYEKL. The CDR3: CASSQVGQGTEQFF. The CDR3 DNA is TGCGCCAGCAGCCAAGTGGGGCAGGGAACGGAGCAGTTCTTC.

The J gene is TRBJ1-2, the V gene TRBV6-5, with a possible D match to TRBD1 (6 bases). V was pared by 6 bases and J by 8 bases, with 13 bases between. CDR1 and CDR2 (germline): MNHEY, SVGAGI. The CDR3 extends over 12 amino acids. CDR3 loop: CASSPPGQGYTF. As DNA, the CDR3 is TGTGCCAGCAGCCCCCCCGGACAGGGCTACACCTTC.

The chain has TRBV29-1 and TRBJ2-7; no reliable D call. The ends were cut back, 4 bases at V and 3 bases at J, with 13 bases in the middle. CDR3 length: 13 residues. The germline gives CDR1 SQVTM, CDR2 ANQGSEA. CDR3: CSVALQENYEQYF. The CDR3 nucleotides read TGCAGCGTTGCTTTGCAGGAGAACTACGAGCAGTACTTC.

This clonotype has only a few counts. The CDR3 here is CASSSSQGRAGELFF. The CDR3 DNA reads as TGTGCCAGCAGTTCCTCACAGGGGAGGGCCGGGGAGCTGTTTTTT. J is TRBJ2-2 and V is TRBV12-3 or TRBV12-4; either TRBD1 or TRBD2 may fit D (7 bases each). This CDR3 contains 15 residues. The V gene lost 4 bases and the J gene lost 6 bases, with 15 bases spanning the gap.

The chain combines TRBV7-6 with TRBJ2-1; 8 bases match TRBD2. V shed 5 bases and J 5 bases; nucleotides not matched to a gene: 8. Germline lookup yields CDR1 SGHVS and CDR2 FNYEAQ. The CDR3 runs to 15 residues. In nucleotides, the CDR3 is TGTGCCAGCAGCCTCCGGGGGGGCCTGGACAATGAGCAGTTCTTC. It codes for CASSLRGGLDNEQFF.

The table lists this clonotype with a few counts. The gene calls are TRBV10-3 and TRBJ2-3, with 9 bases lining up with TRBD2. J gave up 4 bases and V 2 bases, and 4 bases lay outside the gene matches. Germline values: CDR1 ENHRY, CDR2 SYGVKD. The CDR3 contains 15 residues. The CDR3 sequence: CAISEVAGAPDTQYF. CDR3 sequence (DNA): TGTGCCATCAGTGAGGTAGCGGGAGCCCCAGATACGCAGTATTTT.

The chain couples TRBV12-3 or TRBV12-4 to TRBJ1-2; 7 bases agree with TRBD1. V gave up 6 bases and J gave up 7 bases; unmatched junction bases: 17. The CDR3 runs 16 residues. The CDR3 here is CASSPDRVPLLGGYTF. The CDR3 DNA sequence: TGTGCCAGCAGCCCCGACAGGGTTCCACTATTGGGTGGCTACACCTTC.

The chain's CDR3 is CSASAISTEAFF. CDR3 nucleotides: TGCAGCGCTTCGGCCATCTCCACTGAAGCTTTCTTT. The J gene is TRBJ1-1, the V gene TRBV29-1, with D unclear. This CDR3 comprises 12 residues. Looked up from germline, CDR1 is SQVTM and CDR2 is ANQGSEA. V was shortened by 7 bases and J by 4 bases, with 13 bases between the two germline ends.

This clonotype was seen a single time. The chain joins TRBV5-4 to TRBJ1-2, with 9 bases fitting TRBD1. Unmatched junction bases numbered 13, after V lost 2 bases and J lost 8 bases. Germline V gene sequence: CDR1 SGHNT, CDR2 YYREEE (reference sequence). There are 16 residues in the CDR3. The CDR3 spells CASSFPRQGVLSGYTF. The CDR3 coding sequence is TGTGCCAGCAGCTTCCCCCGACAGGGGGTATTGAGCGGCTACACCTTC.

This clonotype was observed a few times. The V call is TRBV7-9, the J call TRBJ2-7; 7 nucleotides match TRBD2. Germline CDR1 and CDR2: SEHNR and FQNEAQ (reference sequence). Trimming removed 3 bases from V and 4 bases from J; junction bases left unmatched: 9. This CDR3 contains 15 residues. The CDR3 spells CASSFRDYEEYEQYF. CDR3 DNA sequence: TGTGCCAGCAGCTTCCGGGACTATGAGGAATACGAGCAGTACTTC.

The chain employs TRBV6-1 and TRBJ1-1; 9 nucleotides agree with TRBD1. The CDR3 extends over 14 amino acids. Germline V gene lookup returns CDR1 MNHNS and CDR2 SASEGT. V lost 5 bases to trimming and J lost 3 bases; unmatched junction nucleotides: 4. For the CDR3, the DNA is TGTGCCAGCAGTCGGACAGGGGAGGACACTGAAGCTTTCTTT. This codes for CASSRTGEDTEAFF.

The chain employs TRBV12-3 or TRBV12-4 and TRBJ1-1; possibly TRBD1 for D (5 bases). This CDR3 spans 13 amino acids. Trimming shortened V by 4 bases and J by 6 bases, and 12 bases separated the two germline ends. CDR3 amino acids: CASSSGGFAEAFF. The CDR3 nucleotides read TGTGCCAGCAGTTCGGGGGGATTTGCTGAAGCTTTCTTT.

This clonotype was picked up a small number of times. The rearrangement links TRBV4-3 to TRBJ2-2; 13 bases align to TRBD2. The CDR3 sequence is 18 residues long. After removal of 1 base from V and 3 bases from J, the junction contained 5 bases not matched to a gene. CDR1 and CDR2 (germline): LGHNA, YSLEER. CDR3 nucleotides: TGCGCCAGCAGCCAAGGAGGACTAGCGGGAGAGTACACCGGGGAGCTGTTTTTT. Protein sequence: CASSQGGLAGEYTGELFF.

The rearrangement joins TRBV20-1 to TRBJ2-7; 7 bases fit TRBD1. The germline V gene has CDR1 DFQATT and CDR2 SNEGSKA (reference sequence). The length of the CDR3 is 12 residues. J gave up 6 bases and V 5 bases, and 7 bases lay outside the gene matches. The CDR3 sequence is CSARTGEIEQYF. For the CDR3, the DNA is TGCAGTGCTCGGACAGGAGAAATCGAGCAGTACTTC.